A single sample gave rise to the 5 T cell receptor beta chains below, sequenced in a study of T cell repertoires in cytomegalovirus infection. Their recognized antigens are unknown. TCRdb called the reads again in MiXCR, with one record for every CDR3 protein. The sample carries just under 500,000 distinct CDR3 sequences, 33% recorded once. Sequencing was performed on cultured PBMCs, taken from culture after CMV antigen stimulation. The receptors originated from a human donor in good health (CMV status not recorded). Some clones in this sample may be carry-over from other donors' samples.

This clonotype was counted many times. The V and J genes are TRBV7-2 and TRBJ1-2; D uncertain. The V end was cut by 5 bases, the J end by 7 bases, with 11 bases between. The CDR3 consists of 12 residues. Germline V CDR1 and CDR2: SGHTA, FQGNSA. CDR3 protein: CASSPGVLGYTF. CDR3 nucleotide sequence: TGTGCCAGCAGCCCGGGAGTACTTGGCTACACCTTC.

This clonotype has a handful of counts. V usage is TRBV7-9 and J usage is TRBJ2-1, with a tentative D call TRBD2 (5 bases). The CDR3 is 15 residues long. Germline assignment: CDR1 SEHNR and CDR2 FQNEAQ (reference sequence). The V gene lost 3 bases and the J gene lost 3 bases, with 12 bases spanning the gap. The CDR3 DNA sequence: TGTGCCAGCAGCTTGTCGCGGGCGAACTACAATGAGCAGTTCTTC. Amino acids: CASSLSRANYNEQFF.

The chain carries TRBV6-2 or TRBV6-3 and TRBJ2-2; maybe TRBD2 (5 bases). The CDR3 is 13 residues long. V shed 2 bases and J shed 6 bases, with 7 bases lying between them. Germline CDR1 MNHEY, CDR2 SVGEGT. CDR3 amino acids: CASSYGSPGELFF. The CDR3 region has the DNA TGTGCCAGCAGTTACGGGAGTCCCGGGGAGCTGTTTTTT.

The V gene is TRBV20-1, the J gene TRBJ2-7, with 9 bases that match TRBD2. V lost 3 bases, J lost 3 bases, and 3 bases stayed unmatched. The CDR3 contains 13 residues. CDR1 DFQATT and CDR2 SNEGSKA come from the germline V gene (reference sequence). The CDR3 sequence is CSASPSGDYEQYF. The CDR3 region has the DNA TGCAGTGCTAGTCCTAGCGGGGACTACGAGCAGTACTTC.

The gene calls are TRBV7-9 and TRBJ2-1; 8 positions match TRBD1. The CDR3 spans 14 residues. Germline V gene lookup returns CDR1 SEHNR and CDR2 FQNEAQ (reference sequence). Germline trimming cut 5 bases from V and 8 bases from J; bases unmatched to any gene: 8. The chain's CDR3 is CASSVGTGPYEQFF. Here the CDR3 DNA reads TGTGCCAGCAGCGTCGGGACAGGACCTTATGAGCAGTTCTTC.